The rows below give T cell receptor beta chains drawn from one sample of a study of blood T cell repertoires in COVID-19. Produced via immunoSEQ multiplex PCR; TCRdb's table is partial and in-frame only. The repertoire holds fewer than 110,000 clones, with around 88% as singletons. Sequencing was carried out using peripheral blood. These receptors were taken from a middle-aged man with active or convalescent COVID-19. Both conserved end residues are part of each CDR3. A D gene is named only where the DNA matches it firmly. Only some rows state a clone size, as once, few, many or a class for expanded clones.

j_call | clone_size | v_call | d_call | cdr3_nt | cdr3_aa
TRBJ2-3 | - | TRBV9 | TRBD1 | TGTGCCAGCAGTGCCGGGACAGGTACAGATACGCAGTATTTT | CASSAGTGTDTQYF
TRBJ1-2 | - | TRBV28 | TRBD1 | TGTGCCAGCAGAACAATCAGGGGGTATGGCTACACCTTC | CASRTIRGYGYTF
TRBJ1-2 | - | TRBV9 | - | TGTGCCAGCAGCGTGGAGGGCCCCTTGGCTAACTATGGCTACACCTTC | CASSVEGPLANYGYTF
TRBJ1-1 | - | TRBV28 | TRBD1 | TGTGCCAGCAGTTCCGACAGGGGTGAAGCTTTCTTT | CASSSDRGEAFF
TRBJ1-6 | - | TRBV2 | - | TGTGCCAGCAGTACTAAGTCGGATTCACCCCTCCACTTT | CASSTKSDSPLHF
TRBJ1-1 | - | TRBV28 | - | TGTGCCAGCCGACAGACGATGAACACTGAAGCTTTCTTT | CASRQTMNTEAFF
TRBJ2-7 | - | TRBV23-1 | - | TGCGCCAGCAGTCAACCCCGGGACTTGCGCTTTTCCTACGAGCAGTACTTC | CASSQPRDLRFSYEQYF
TRBJ2-5 | once | TRBV5-1 | - | TGCGCCAGCAGCCAAGGGACACCAGTCCAAGAGACCCAGTACTTC | CASSQGTPVQETQYF
TRBJ2-7 | once | TRBV4-1 | TRBD2 | TGCGCCAGCAGCCCTCTTTCGAGTAGCGGGAGGGCCAACGAGCAGTACTTC | CASSPLSSSGRANEQYF
TRBJ2-1 | once | TRBV24-1 | - | TGTGCCACCAGTGATATACAGGGTTCGGTGTACAATGAGCAGTTCTTC | CATSDIQGSVYNEQFF
TRBJ2-2 | - | TRBV4-3 | - | TGCGCCAGCAGCCCACGGGGAGAAGGGGAGCTGTTTTTT | CASSPRGEGELFF
TRBJ2-1 | - | TRBV19 | TRBD1 | TGTGCCAGTAGTCGAAAATCGACAGGGTCGAGTGAGCAGTTCTTC | CASSRKSTGSSEQFF
TRBJ2-6 | - | TRBV2 | TRBD1 | TGTGCCAGCCTCCGGGACAGCCCCTTAGGGGCCAACGTCCTGACTTTC | CASLRDSPLGANVLTF
TRBJ2-5 | - | TRBV7-9 | TRBD2 | TGTGCCAGCAGCTTACTAGCGGGCGGACTAAGTGGGGGGGCCCAGTACTTC | CASSLLAGGLSGGAQYF
TRBJ2-5 | - | TRBV7-2 | - | TGTGCCAGCAGCTTAGGGGCAGGTCAAGAGACCCAGTACTTC | CASSLGAGQETQYF
TRBJ1-3 | - | TRBV9 | - | TGTGCCAGCAGCGGCCGAGCGGCGGGAAACACCATATATTTT | CASSGRAAGNTIYF
TRBJ2-2 | once | TRBV28 | TRBD2 | TGTGCCAGCTATACCGTCGCAGGTGGAGGGAGGGTAACCGGGGAGCTGTTTTTT | CASYTVAGGGRVTGELFF
TRBJ2-5 | - | TRBV29-1 | - | TGCAGCGTTGAACCGAGGTGGGGCTCCCCGGCTACCCAGTACTTC | CSVEPRWGSPATQYF
TRBJ2-2 | few | TRBV2 | TRBD1 | TGTGCCAGCAGCCGGACAGGGGAGAACACCGGGGAGCTGTTTTTT | CASSRTGENTGELFF
TRBJ2-5 | - | TRBV5-6 | TRBD2 | TGTGCCAGCAGCTTGAGGCAGATGGGGGGGGAGACCCAGTACTTC | CASSLRQMGGETQYF
TRBJ2-3 | - | TRBV7-2 | - | TGTGCCAGCAGCTTAGGCCTCCGACTAGATCTCACAGATACGCAGTATTTT | CASSLGLRLDLTDTQYF
TRBJ1-2 | - | TRBV28 | - | TGTGCCAGCAGTCAAAGCGTGTATGGCTACACCTTC | CASSQSVYGYTF
TRBJ2-7 | - | TRBV18 | TRBD2 | TGTGCCAGCTCACCAGGGACTAGCGGGAGAATCGACTTC | CASSPGTSGRIDF
TRBJ2-1 | - | TRBV5-1 | TRBD2 | TGCGCCAGCAGCTTGAACAGCGGGAGGGCCTCGGATGAGCAGTTCTTC | CASSLNSGRASDEQFF
TRBJ2-7 | once | TRBV5-4 | TRBD1 | TGTGCCAGCAGCCCCCCGGGACAGCCCTACGAGCAGTACTTC | CASSPPGQPYEQYF
TRBJ2-3 | - | TRBV7-8 | TRBD2 | TGTGCCAGCAGCTTAGAGGGACTAGGAATTACGCAGTATTTT | CASSLEGLGITQYF
TRBJ2-5 | - | TRBV11-2 | TRBD1 | TGTGCCAGCAGCTTAGCCCCAGGGGGCCAAGAGACCCAGTACTTC | CASSLAPGGQETQYF
TRBJ2-7 | - | TRBV7-9 | - | TGTGCCAGCAGCTCCTCAGGGTACGAGCAGTACTTC | CASSSSGYEQYF
TRBJ2-3 | - | TRBV7-6 | TRBD2 | TGTGCCAGCAGCTTCCGGGTAGCGGGAGCCTACACAGATACGCAGTATTTT | CASSFRVAGAYTDTQYF
TRBJ2-3 | - | TRBV7-2 | TRBD2 | TGTGCCAGCAGCCCACTAGCGGGAGGGCCAACAGATACGCAGTATTTT | CASSPLAGGPTDTQYF
TRBJ1-4 | - | TRBV19 | - | TGTGCCAGTAGCATCTTCACTCGGGCGGGGAATGAAAAACTGTTTTTT | CASSIFTRAGNEKLFF
TRBJ1-4 | - | TRBV19 | TRBD1 | TGTGCCAGTAGTGCTCGGACAGGAGGAAATGAAAAACTGTTTTTT | CASSARTGGNEKLFF
TRBJ2-3 | - | TRBV7-9 | TRBD2 | TGTGCCAGCAGCTTAATAGCTAGCGGGAGGGCCGACCCAGATACGCAGTATTTT | CASSLIASGRADPDTQYF
TRBJ1-1 | - | TRBV6-2/TRBV6-3 | - | TGTGCCAGCAGTTACGAGGTGGGTCGGAACACTGAAGCTTTCTTT | CASSYEVGRNTEAFF
TRBJ2-3 | - | TRBV5-1 | TRBD2 | TGCGCCAGCAGCGCAAGACTAGCGGCTAGCACAGATACGCAGTATTTT | CASSARLAASTDTQYF
TRBJ2-7 | - | TRBV5-1 | - | TGCGCCACCAGAAGGGACAGCGGGGGATCCTACGAGCAGTACTTC | CATRRDSGGSYEQYF
TRBJ1-4 | - | TRBV25-1 | - | TGTGCCAGCAGTGAATTCAACATCGTAACTAATGAAAAACTGTTTTTT | CASSEFNIVTNEKLFF
TRBJ1-5 | few | TRBV28 | - | TGTGCCAGCAGTTTAGCGACAGTTAGTAGCAATCAGCCCCAGCATTTT | CASSLATVSSNQPQHF
TRBJ2-1 | once | TRBV4-3 | - | TGCGCCAGCAGCCAAGATAGTCGGAGGGATGAGCAGTTCTTC | CASSQDSRRDEQFF
TRBJ1-5 | - | TRBV7-8 | TRBD1 | TGTGCCAGCAGCTTAGACAGGGGAGGAGGTCAGCCCCAGCATTTT | CASSLDRGGGQPQHF
TRBJ2-3 | - | TRBV11-2 | - | TGTGCCAGCAGCCCAGCCCGGGGCACAGATACGCAGTATTTT | CASSPARGTDTQYF
TRBJ2-7 | - | TRBV11-2 | - | TGTGCCAGCGTGGGAACGGGAAACTCCCTCGAGCAGTACTTC | CASVGTGNSLEQYF